The clone carrying this TCR beta chain was picked up a small number of times. Antigen specificity is unknown. This record comes from a study of blood T cells in healthy people across ages. For the study at large: The capture of about one barcoded beta molecule per two T cells was achieved by template switching.

Study-level results: Diversity was higher, and naive CD4+ cells more numerous, in long-lived donors than in aged donors. Per-million-T-cell TCR beta diversity fell roughly linearly with age. Across samples, TCR beta diversity tracked strongly with naive T cell percentage.

A second 7 to 11 cycle PCR used barcoded and J-beta primers. Each CDR3 protein gets one entry after TCRdb re-called the 5' RACE reads with MiXCR. The sample carries about 1.1 million distinct CDR3 sequences, less than 45% recorded once. The source of this sequence is a man aged 18 to 29 in good health. Sequencing was carried out using blood.

The CDR3 sequence: CASSSQSGAISYNEQFF. CDR3 sequence (DNA): TGCGCCAGCAGCTCCCAATCTGGGGCTATCTCCTACAATGAGCAGTTCTTC. The rearrangement joins TRBV5-1 to TRBJ2-1; D may be TRBD1 (5 bases). Trimming removed 3 bases from V and 0 bases from J, with 16 bases in between. CDR1 SGHRS and CDR2 YFSETQ come from the germline V gene. The CDR3 length is 17 residues.